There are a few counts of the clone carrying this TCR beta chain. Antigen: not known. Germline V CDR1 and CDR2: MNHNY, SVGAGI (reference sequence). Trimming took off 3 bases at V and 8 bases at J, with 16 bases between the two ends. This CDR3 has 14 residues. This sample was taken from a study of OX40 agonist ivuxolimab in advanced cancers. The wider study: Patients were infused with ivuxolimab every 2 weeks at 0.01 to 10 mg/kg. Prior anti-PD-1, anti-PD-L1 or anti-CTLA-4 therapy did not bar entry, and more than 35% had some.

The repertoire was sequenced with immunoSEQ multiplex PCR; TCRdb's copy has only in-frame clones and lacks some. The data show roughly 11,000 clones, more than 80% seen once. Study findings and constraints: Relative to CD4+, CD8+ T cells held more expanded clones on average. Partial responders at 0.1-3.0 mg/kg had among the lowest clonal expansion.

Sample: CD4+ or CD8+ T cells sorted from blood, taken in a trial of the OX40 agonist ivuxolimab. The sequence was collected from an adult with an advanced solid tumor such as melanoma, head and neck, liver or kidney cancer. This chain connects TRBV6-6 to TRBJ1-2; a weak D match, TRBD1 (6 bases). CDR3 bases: TGTGCCAGCAGTTATCTAACAGGGAAACTGGGCTACACCTTC. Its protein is CASSYLTGKLGYTF.